This TCR beta chain was identified in a study of blood T cell repertoires in COVID-19. Everyone who took part was roughly 18 to 89 years old, and they came from 24 US areas. Symptom resolution, clearance, or two negative PCRs marked donors in Cohort 3 as recovered. Assay used: immunoSEQ multiplex PCR; TCRdb lists only in-frame clones, some missing. The sample includes under 150,000 clones, around 85% of them seen just once. The germline gives CDR1 ENHRY, CDR2 SYGVKD. With 5 bases clipped from V and 5 bases from J, the junction kept 12 bases outside the gene matches. The CDR3 consists of 16 residues. Sequencing was performed on PBMCs or T cells enriched from blood (not recorded which). This TCR derives from a woman between 35 and 50 years old who had recovered from COVID-19. J is TRBJ2-1 and V is TRBV10-3; 7 bases fit TRBD1. The CDR3 DNA is TGTGCCATCAGTCACGCAGAGGGACAGTCCGACAATGAGCAGTTCTTC. Its translation: CAISHAEGQSDNEQFF.